This T cell receptor (beta chain) stems from a study of blood T cell repertoires in COVID-19. This clone was seen repeatedly, ten times or more. Other DNA sequences in the sample encode the same CDR3. CDR3 size: 15 residues. Germline CDR1 reads SGHTA; CDR2 reads FQGNSA. J was trimmed by 0 bases and V by 1 base; bases with no gene match: 3. Data came from immunoSEQ multiplex PCR; TCRdb stores just in-frame clones and leaves some out. This sample has 230,000 or so clones; 75% to 90% occur once, and the top ten carry approximately 5.4%. The chain combines TRBV7-2 with TRBJ2-7; TRBD2 matches 7 bases. This clonotype was obtained from a human donor in a cohort sampled during active COVID-19. Specimen: peripheral blood. Written as DNA, the CDR3 is TGTGCCAGCAGCTTAGATGCGGGGGTCTCCTACGAGCAGTACTTC. This encodes CASSLDAGVSYEQYF.